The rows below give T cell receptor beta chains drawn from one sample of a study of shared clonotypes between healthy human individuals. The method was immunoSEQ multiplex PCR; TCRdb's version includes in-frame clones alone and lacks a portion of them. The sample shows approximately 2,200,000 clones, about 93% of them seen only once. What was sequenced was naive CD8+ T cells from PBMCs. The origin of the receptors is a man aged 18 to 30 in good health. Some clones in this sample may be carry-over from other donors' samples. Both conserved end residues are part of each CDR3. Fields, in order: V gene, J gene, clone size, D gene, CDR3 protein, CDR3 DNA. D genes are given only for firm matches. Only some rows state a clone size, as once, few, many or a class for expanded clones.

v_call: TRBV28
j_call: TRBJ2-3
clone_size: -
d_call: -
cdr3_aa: CASSFLGSTDTQYF
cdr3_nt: TGTGCCAGCAGTTTCTTGGGCAGCACAGATACGCAGTATTTT

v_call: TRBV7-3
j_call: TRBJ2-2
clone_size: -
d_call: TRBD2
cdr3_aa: CASSLYSGRANTGELFF
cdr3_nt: TGTGCCAGCAGCTTATATAGCGGGAGGGCGAACACCGGGGAGCTGTTTTTT

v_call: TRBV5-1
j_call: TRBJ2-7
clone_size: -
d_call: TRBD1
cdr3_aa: CASSFHPGTGVGEQYF
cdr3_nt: TGCGCCAGCAGCTTCCACCCCGGGACAGGGGTGGGAGAGCAGTACTTC

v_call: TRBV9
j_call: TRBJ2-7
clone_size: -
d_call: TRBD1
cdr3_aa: CASSPHGQETYEQYF
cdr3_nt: TGTGCCAGCAGCCCCCACGGACAGGAGACGTACGAGCAGTACTTC

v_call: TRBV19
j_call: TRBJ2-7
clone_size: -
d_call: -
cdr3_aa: CASSIRGMAGEQYF
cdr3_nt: TGTGCCAGTAGTATCCGCGGGATGGCCGGGGAGCAGTACTTC

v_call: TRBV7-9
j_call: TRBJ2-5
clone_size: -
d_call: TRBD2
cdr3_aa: CASSEGLAGQETQYF
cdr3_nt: TGTGCCAGCAGCGAAGGACTAGCCGGTCAAGAGACCCAGTACTTC

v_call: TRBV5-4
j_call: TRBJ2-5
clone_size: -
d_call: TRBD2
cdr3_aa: CASGAGGETQYF
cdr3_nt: TGTGCCAGCGGAGCGGGAGGAGAGACCCAGTACTTC

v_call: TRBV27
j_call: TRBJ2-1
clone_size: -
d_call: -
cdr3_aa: CASSFTGTYRYNEQFF
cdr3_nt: TGTGCCAGCAGTTTTACAGGGACCTACAGATACAATGAGCAGTTCTTC

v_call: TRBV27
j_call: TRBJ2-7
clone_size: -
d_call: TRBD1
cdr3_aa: CASGSGTGAYEQYF
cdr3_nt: TGTGCCAGCGGTTCCGGGACAGGGGCCTACGAGCAGTACTTC

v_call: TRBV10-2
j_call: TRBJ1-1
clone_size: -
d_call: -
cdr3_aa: CASSEALNTEAFF
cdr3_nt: TGCGCCAGCAGTGAGGCGTTGAACACTGAAGCTTTCTTT

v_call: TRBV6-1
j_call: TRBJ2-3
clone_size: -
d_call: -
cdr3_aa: CASGTFITSTDTQYF
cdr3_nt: TGTGCCAGCGGGACTTTCATTACTAGCACAGATACGCAGTATTTT

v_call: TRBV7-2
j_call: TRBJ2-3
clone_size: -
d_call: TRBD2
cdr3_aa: CASSFPVLAMSTDTQYF
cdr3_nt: TGTGCCAGCAGCTTCCCTGTACTAGCGATGAGCACAGATACGCAGTATTTT

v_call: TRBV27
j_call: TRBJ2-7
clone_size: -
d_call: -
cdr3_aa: CASSSISGTETYEQYF
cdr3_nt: TGTGCCAGCAGTTCGATATCCGGGACGGAGACTTACGAGCAGTACTTC

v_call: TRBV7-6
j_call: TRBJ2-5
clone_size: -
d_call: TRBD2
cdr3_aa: CASSQLTSGIQETQYF
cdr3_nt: TGTGCCAGCAGCCAACTGACTAGCGGGATCCAAGAGACCCAGTACTTC

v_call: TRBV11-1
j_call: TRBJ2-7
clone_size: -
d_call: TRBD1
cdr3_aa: CASSSPGQGGKRPYEQYF
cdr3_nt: TGTGCCAGCAGCTCCCCCGGACAGGGGGGGAAGCGCCCCTACGAGCAGTACTTC

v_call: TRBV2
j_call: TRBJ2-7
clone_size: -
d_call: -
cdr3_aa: CAERGEGYEQYF
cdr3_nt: TGTGCCGAGAGGGGGGAAGGGTACGAGCAGTACTTC

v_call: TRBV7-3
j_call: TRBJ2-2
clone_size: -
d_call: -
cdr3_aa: CASSIYTGELFF
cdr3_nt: TGTGCCAGCAGCATTTACACCGGGGAGCTGTTTTTT

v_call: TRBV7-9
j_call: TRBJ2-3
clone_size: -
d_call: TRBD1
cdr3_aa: CASSRRDSIIGTDTQYF
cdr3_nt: TGTGCCAGCAGCCGCCGGGACAGTATAATCGGCACAGATACGCAGTATTTT

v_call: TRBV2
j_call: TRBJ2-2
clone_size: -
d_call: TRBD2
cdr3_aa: CASSQTSGSRTNTGELFF
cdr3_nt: TGTGCCAGCAGTCAGACTAGCGGCTCAAGAACGAACACCGGGGAGCTGTTTTTT

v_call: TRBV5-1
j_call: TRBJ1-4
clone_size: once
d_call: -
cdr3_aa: CASSPGRAFSSANEKLFF
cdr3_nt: TGCGCCAGCAGCCCAGGGCGAGCCTTCAGTTCAGCTAATGAAAAACTGTTTTTT

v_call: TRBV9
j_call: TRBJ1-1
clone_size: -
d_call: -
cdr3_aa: CASSERGTTEAFF
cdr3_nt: TGTGCCAGCAGCGAGAGGGGGACCACTGAAGCTTTCTTT

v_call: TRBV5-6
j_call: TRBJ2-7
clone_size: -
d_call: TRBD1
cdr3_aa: CASSHQYKGAYEQYF
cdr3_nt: TGTGCCAGCAGCCACCAATACAAGGGGGCTTACGAGCAGTACTTC

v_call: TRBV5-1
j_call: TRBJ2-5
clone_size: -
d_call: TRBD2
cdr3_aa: CASSSRRASGDQETQYF
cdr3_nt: TGCGCCAGCAGCTCCCGGCGGGCTAGCGGGGATCAAGAGACCCAGTACTTC

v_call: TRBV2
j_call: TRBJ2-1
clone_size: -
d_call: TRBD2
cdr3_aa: CASSVTSGPYNEQFF
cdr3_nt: TGTGCCAGCAGTGTGACTAGCGGGCCCTACAATGAGCAGTTCTTC

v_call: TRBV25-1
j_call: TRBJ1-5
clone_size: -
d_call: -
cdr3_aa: CASGDSSSNQPQHF
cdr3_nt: TGTGCCAGCGGTGACAGTTCTAGCAATCAGCCCCAGCATTTT

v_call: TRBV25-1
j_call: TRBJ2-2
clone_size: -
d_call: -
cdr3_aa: CASSRTRTNTGELFF
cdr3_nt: TGTGCCAGCAGCCGGACACGTACGAACACCGGGGAGCTGTTTTTT

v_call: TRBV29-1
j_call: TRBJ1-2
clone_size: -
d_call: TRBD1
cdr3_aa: CSVEGGERGRNYGYTF
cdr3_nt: TGCAGCGTTGAGGGTGGGGAGAGGGGGCGCAACTATGGCTACACCTTC

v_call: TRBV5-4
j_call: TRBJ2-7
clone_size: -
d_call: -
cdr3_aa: CASSLGRGFNEQYF
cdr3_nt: TGTGCCAGCAGCTTGGGTAGGGGGTTCAACGAGCAGTACTTC

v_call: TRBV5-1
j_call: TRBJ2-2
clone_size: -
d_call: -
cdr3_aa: CASSLDSSTGELFF
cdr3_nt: TGCGCCAGCAGCTTGGACAGTTCCACCGGGGAGCTGTTTTTT

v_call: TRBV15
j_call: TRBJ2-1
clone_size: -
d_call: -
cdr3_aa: CATSSPHRRESDNEQFF
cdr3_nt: TGTGCCACCAGCAGTCCCCATAGGAGGGAATCGGACAATGAGCAGTTCTTC

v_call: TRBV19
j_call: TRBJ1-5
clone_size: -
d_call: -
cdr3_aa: CASTLQGDQPQHF
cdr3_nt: TGTGCCAGCACCCTCCAAGGGGATCAGCCCCAGCATTTT

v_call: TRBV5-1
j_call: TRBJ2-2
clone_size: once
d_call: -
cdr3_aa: CASAKVSNTGELFF
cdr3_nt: TGCGCCAGCGCCAAGGTTTCGAACACCGGGGAGCTGTTTTTT

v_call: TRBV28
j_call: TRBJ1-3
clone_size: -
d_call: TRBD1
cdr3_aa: CASSLRGQPGNTIYF
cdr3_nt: TGTGCCAGCAGTTTAAGGGGGCAGCCTGGAAACACCATATATTTT

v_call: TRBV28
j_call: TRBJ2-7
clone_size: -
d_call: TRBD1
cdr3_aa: CASSTTGQTYEQYF
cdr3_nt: TGTGCCAGCAGTACTACGGGACAGACCTACGAGCAGTACTTC

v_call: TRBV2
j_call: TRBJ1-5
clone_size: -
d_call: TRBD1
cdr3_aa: CASSERGQGTLGDQPQHF
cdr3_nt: TGTGCCAGCAGTGAACGAGGACAGGGAACTCTCGGGGATCAGCCCCAGCATTTT

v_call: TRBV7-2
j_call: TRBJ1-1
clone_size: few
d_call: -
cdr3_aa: CASSQVLLGAFF
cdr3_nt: TGTGCCAGCAGCCAGGTCTTATTGGGGGCTTTCTTT